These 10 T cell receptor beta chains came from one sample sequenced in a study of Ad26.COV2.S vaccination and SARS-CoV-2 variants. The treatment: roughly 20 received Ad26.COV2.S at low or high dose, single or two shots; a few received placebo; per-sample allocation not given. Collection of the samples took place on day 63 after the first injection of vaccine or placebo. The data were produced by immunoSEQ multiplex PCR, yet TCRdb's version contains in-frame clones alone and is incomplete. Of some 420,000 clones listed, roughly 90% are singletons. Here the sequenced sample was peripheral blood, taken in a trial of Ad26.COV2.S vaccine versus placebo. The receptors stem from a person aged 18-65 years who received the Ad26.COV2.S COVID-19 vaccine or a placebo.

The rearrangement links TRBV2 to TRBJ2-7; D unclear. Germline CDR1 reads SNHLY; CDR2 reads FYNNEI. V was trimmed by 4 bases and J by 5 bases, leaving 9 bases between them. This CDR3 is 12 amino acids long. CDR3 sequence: CASSGRSHEQYF. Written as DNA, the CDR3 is TGTGCCAGCAGTGGCAGGTCCCACGAGCAGTACTTC.

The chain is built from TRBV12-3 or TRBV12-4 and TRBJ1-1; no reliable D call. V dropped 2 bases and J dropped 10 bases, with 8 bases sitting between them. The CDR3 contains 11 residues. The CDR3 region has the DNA TGTGCCAGCAGTTTACTTTCGGGAGCTTTCTTT. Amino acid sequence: CASSLLSGAFF.

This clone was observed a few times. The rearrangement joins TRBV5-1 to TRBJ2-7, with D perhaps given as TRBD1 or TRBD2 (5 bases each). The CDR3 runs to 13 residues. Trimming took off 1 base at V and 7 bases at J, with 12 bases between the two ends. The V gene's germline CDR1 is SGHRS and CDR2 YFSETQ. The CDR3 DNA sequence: TGCGCCAGCAGCTTGTCGGGGCGTGAGGAGCAGTACTTC. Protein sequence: CASSLSGREEQYF.

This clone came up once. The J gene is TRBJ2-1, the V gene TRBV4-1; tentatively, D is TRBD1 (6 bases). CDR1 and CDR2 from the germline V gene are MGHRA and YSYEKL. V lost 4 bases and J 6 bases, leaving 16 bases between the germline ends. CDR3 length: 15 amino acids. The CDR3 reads CASSRIGRGGNEQFF. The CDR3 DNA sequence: TGCGCCAGCAGCCGCATAGGGCGAGGGGGCAATGAGCAGTTCTTC.

The DNA for the CDR3 is TGTGCCAGCAGTGCCGACAGGGGGCTTAAGCCCCAGCATTTT. This gives the protein CASSADRGLKPQHF. The gene calls are TRBV28 and TRBJ1-5, with 10 bases identical to TRBD1. The ends lost 5 bases at V and 8 bases at J; junction bases unmatched: 6. This CDR3 spans 14 amino acids. CDR1 is MDHEN and CDR2 is SYDVKM in the germline V gene.

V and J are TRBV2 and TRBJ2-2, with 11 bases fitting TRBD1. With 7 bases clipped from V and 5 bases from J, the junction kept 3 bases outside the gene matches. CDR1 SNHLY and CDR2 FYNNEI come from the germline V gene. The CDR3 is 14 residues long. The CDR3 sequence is CASTGTGGTGELFF. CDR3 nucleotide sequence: TGTGCCAGCACCGGGACAGGGGGGACCGGGGAGCTGTTTTTT.

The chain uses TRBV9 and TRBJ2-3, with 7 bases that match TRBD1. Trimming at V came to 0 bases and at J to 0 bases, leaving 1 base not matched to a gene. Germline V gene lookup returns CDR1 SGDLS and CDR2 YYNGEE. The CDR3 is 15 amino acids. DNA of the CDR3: TGTGCCAGCAGCGTAGTAGGGGGCAGCACAGATACGCAGTATTTT. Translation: CASSVVGGSTDTQYF.

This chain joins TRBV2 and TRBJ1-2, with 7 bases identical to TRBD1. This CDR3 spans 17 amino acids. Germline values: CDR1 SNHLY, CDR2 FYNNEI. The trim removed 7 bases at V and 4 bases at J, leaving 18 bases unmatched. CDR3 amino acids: CASMRQLKDRSLYGYTF. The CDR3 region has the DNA TGTGCCAGCATGAGGCAACTAAAGGACAGGTCCCTCTATGGCTACACCTTC.

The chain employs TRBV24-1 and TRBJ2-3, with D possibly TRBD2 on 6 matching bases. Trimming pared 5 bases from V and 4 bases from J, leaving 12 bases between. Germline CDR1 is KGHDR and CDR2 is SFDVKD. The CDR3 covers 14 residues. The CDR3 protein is CATSGRGIADTQYF. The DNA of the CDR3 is TGTGCCACCAGTGGGCGGGGAATCGCAGATACGCAGTATTTT.

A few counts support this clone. The CDR3 loop is CASSLAETQYF. CDR3 coding DNA: TGTGCCAGCAGCTTGGCCGAAACGCAGTATTTT. This chain connects TRBV5-6 to TRBJ2-3; D is unresolved. Trimming pared 0 bases from V and 9 bases from J, leaving 5 bases between. The CDR3 is 11 residues long. Germline V CDR1 and CDR2: SGHDT, YYEEEE.